Below, 32 T cell receptor beta chains from the same sample are listed, as sequenced in a study of CD8 T cells in Susac syndrome. With random hexamers, reverse transcription was performed on roughly 0.45 to 1 ug of RNA. TCRdb re-called the immunoSEQ multiplex PCR reads with MiXCR, one entry per CDR3 protein. The table has 80,000 or so distinct CDR3 sequences, just under 95% seen once. Source material: CD8+ T cells from PBMCs. Source of these receptors: a human donor in good health.

The rearrangement joins TRBV27 to TRBJ1-2, with 7 bases matching TRBD1. Trimming cost V 10 bases and J 3 bases; bases outside gene matches: 17. Germline CDR1 MNHEY, CDR2 SMNVEV (reference sequence). This CDR3 contains 16 residues. The DNA of the CDR3 is TGTGCCACCTATAGTACTTTGATAGGGGGCGACTATGGCTACACCTTC. Its protein product is CATYSTLIGGDYGYTF.

J is TRBJ2-7 and V is TRBV12-3 or TRBV12-4; 11 bases match TRBD1. This CDR3 spans 14 amino acids. The J segment lost 6 bases and the V segment lost 4 bases, leaving 5 bases of the junction unmatched. The CDR3 DNA follows: TGTGCCAGCAGTTCAAGGACAGGGGGCTTCGAGCAGTACTTC. Translating it yields CASSSRTGGFEQYF.

V gene TRBV6-6 combines with J gene TRBJ2-1; TRBD2 aligns across 8 bases. Germline assignment: CDR1 MNHNY and CDR2 SVGAGI (reference sequence). Losses at the gene ends were 2 bases for V and 6 bases for J; bases not matched to a gene: 9. This CDR3 is 16 amino acids long. The CDR3 sequence is CASSYAFREGPNEQFF. In DNA form, the CDR3 reads TGTGCCAGCAGTTACGCCTTTCGGGAGGGCCCCAATGAGCAGTTCTTC.

This rearrangement joins TRBV7-6 to TRBJ2-5; TRBD2 is a possible D gene (6 bases). V was shortened by 1 base and J by 2 bases, with 14 bases between the two germline ends. The CDR3 runs 16 residues. CDR1 and CDR2 (germline): SGHVS, FNYEAQ. The CDR3 spells CASSLESAGLQETQYF. In nucleotides, the CDR3 is TGTGCCAGCAGCTTAGAATCGGCAGGACTACAAGAGACCCAGTACTTC. The whole variable domain, remainder taken from reference TRBV7-6 and TRBJ2-5, is GAGVSQSPRYKVTKRGQDVALRCDPISGHVSLYWYRQALGQGPEFLTYFNYEAQQDKSGLPNDRFSAERPEGSISTLTIQRTEQRDSAMYRCASSLESAGLQETQYFGPGTRLLVL.

The chain employs TRBV4-3 and TRBJ2-5; 12 nucleotides agree with TRBD2. This CDR3 region has 18 residues. Germline V gene data show CDR1 as LGHNA and CDR2 as YSLEER. V lost 0 bases to trimming and J lost 1 base; unmatched junction nucleotides: 6. CDR3 amino acids: CASSQDLGLAGSQETQYF. For the CDR3, the DNA is TGCGCCAGCAGCCAAGATCTCGGACTAGCGGGGAGCCAAGAGACCCAGTACTTC.

The V and J genes are TRBV7-6 and TRBJ1-1; D uncertain. This CDR3 has 12 residues. Germline CDR1 is SGHVS and CDR2 is FNYEAQ. The V end lost 2 bases, the J end lost 6 bases, and 7 bases lay between the germline ends. CDR3 DNA: TGTGCCAGCAGCTTATATTTGGCTGAAGCTTTCTTT. Its protein product is CASSLYLAEAFF. Full variable domain (outside the CDR3, taken from reference TRBV7-6 and TRBJ1-1): GAGVSQSPRYKVTKRGQDVALRCDPISGHVSLYWYRQALGQGPEFLTYFNYEAQQDKSGLPNDRFSAERPEGSISTLTIQRTEQRDSAMYRCASSLYLAEAFFGQGTRLTVV.

The chain has TRBV7-9 and TRBJ2-1, with 15 bases that match TRBD2. This CDR3 has 16 amino acids. With V trimmed by 4 bases and J by 2 bases, 0 bases remained unmatched. Germline CDR1 and CDR2: SEHNR and FQNEAQ (reference sequence). CDR3 nucleotide sequence: TGTGCCAGCAGCTGGACTAGCGGGAGGGCCTACAATGAGCAGTTCTTC. It encodes CASSWTSGRAYNEQFF.

The gene calls are TRBV20-1 and TRBJ2-1; the match to TRBD2 covers 10 bases. CDR3 length equals 14 residues. Germline lookup yields CDR1 DFQATT and CDR2 SNEGSKA (reference sequence). Unmatched junction bases numbered 7, after V lost 5 bases and J lost 6 bases. CDR3 sequence (DNA): TGCAGTGCTTGGTTTAGCGGGGGGCGCAATGAGCAGTTCTTC. It translates to CSAWFSGGRNEQFF.

This clonotype was observed a single time. The rearrangement joins TRBV12-3 or TRBV12-4 to TRBJ1-1; D unresolved. V gave up 3 bases and J gave up 0 bases, with 14 bases separating them. The CDR3 totals 16 residues. The DNA for the CDR3 is TGTGCCAGCAGTTTGAAGCCTTACGGACTGAACACTGAAGCTTTCTTT. Protein sequence: CASSLKPYGLNTEAFF.

This chain links TRBV15 with TRBJ2-7; 10 nucleotides align to TRBD1. The CDR3 totals 15 residues. V was pared by 0 bases and J by 5 bases, with 4 bases of the junction left unmatched. Germline V gives CDR1 LNHNV, CDR2 YYDKDF (reference sequence). The chain's CDR3 is CATSRDRGTGDEQYV. CDR3 DNA sequence: TGTGCCACCAGCAGAGATCGAGGGACAGGGGACGAGCAGTACGTC.

The rearrangement joins TRBV10-3 to TRBJ2-5; D ambiguous. The CDR3 is made up of 13 amino acids. The ends were cut back, 2 bases at V and 1 base at J, with 5 bases in the middle. Germline CDR1 and CDR2: ENHRY and SYGVKD. The CDR3 nucleotides read TGTGCCATCAGTGAGGAAGCCCAAGAGACCCAGTACTTC. Translation gives CAISEEAQETQYF.

V and J are TRBV12-3 or TRBV12-4 and TRBJ1-1; weak D call: TRBD1 (5 bases). V was shortened by 10 bases and J by 6 bases, with 9 bases between the two germline ends. The CDR3 loop spans 10 amino acids. DNA for the CDR3: TGTGCCATACAGGCTCCTGAAGCTTTCTTT. Its translation is CAIQAPEAFF.

V is TRBV28 and J is TRBJ2-1; D may be TRBD1 (5 bases). The V end was cut by 5 bases, the J end by 7 bases, with 21 bases between. The CDR3 contains 16 residues. CDR1 and CDR2 (germline): MDHEN, SYDVKM. Here the CDR3 reads CASSPEEGWGPNEQFF. For the CDR3, the DNA is TGTGCCAGCAGTCCTGAAGAAGGATGGGGCCCAAATGAGCAGTTCTTC.

The chain recombines TRBV11-2 with TRBJ2-1; D uncertain. There are 12 residues in the CDR3. Germline V gives CDR1 SGHAT, CDR2 FQNNGV. V shed 1 base and J shed 9 bases, with 7 bases lying between them. CDR3 sequence: CASSLGRGEQFF. In nucleotides, the CDR3 is TGTGCCAGCAGCTTAGGCCGTGGTGAGCAGTTCTTC.

For the CDR3, the DNA is TGCAGCGTTGAAGATGGGACAGGGGGTAATCAGCCCCAGCATTTT. It encodes CSVEDGTGGNQPQHF. The chain couples TRBV29-1 to TRBJ1-5, with 11 bases identical to TRBD1. This CDR3 has 15 residues. Per germline, CDR1 SQVTM and CDR2 ANQGSEA. V trimming: 0 bases; J trimming: 4 bases; junction bases outside the gene matches: 2. Full variable domain (rest looked up from reference TRBV29-1 and TRBJ1-5): SAVISQKPSRDICQRGTSLTIQCQVDSQVTMMFWYRQQPGQSLTLIATANQGSEATYESGFVIDKFPISRPNLTFSTLTVSNMSPEDSSIYLCSVEDGTGGNQPQHFGDGTRLSIL.

The V gene is TRBV6-2 or TRBV6-3, the J gene TRBJ2-3; 8 bases map to TRBD2. Germline assignment: CDR1 MNHEY and CDR2 SVGEGT. CDR3 length: 16 residues. V dropped 2 bases and J dropped 2; count of bases not matched to a gene: 6. The CDR3 DNA sequence: TGTGCCAGCAGTTACGACGGACTAGCCCCCACAGATACGCAGTATTTT. Translated: CASSYDGLAPTDTQYF.

The chain uses TRBV6-5 and TRBJ1-1; possibly TRBD1 for D (6 bases). The CDR3 has 14 residues. Looked up from germline, CDR1 is MNHEY and CDR2 is SVGAGI. V lost 5 bases and J lost 1, with 11 bases in between. The CDR3 is CASSPTGGNTEAFF. Here the CDR3 DNA reads TGTGCCAGCAGTCCGACAGGAGGGAACACTGAAGCTTTCTTT.

The chain combines TRBV12-3 or TRBV12-4 with TRBJ2-1, with 7 nucleotides matching TRBD1. The length of the CDR3 is 15 residues. V was clipped by 3 bases and J by 5 bases; unmatched bases: 7. Here the CDR3 reads CASSLRTGANNEQFF. The DNA for the CDR3 is TGTGCCAGCAGTTTGAGGACAGGAGCAAACAATGAGCAGTTCTTC.

The chain employs TRBV10-2 and TRBJ2-7, with TRBD1 as a possible D gene (5 bases). Trimming pared 4 bases from V and 2 bases from J, leaving 12 bases between. The CDR3 contains 14 residues. Germline CDR1 reads WSHSY; CDR2 reads SAAADI. CDR3 DNA sequence: TGCGCCAGCAGTGTCAGGGTGCCCACCTACGAGCAGTACGTC. It yields the protein CASSVRVPTYEQYV.

The CDR3 spells CASSSQDRLDTDTQYF. The DNA of the CDR3 is TGTGCCAGCAGCTCACAAGACAGGCTTGACACAGATACGCAGTATTTT. The gene calls are TRBV7-8 and TRBJ2-3; a weak D match, TRBD1 (6 bases). Per germline, CDR1 SGHVS and CDR2 FQNEAQ. The CDR3 is 16 amino acids. With 4 bases removed from V and 2 bases from J, the gap between germline ends came to 16 bases.

This clonotype has a single count. This chain links TRBV30 with TRBJ2-2; 7 nucleotides match TRBD2. J was trimmed by 4 bases and V by 1 base; bases with no gene match: 6. Germline assignment: CDR1 GTSNPN and CDR2 SVGIG (reference sequence). The CDR3 is made up of 15 amino acids. The CDR3 nucleotides read TGTGCCTGGAGTGGATCTAGCGGCCTCACCGGGGAGCTGTTTTTT. Amino acid sequence: CAWSGSSGLTGELFF.

This clonotype was found once. The chain joins TRBV13 to TRBJ2-3; D ambiguous. The ends were cut back, 0 bases at V and 5 bases at J, with 9 bases in the middle. This CDR3 has 14 residues. Per germline, CDR1 PRHDT and CDR2 FYEKMQ (reference sequence). CDR3 sequence: CASSLGPGLDTQYF. The CDR3 nucleotides read TGTGCCAGCAGCTTAGGCCCCGGGCTAGATACGCAGTATTTT.

The chain has TRBV14 and TRBJ2-7; maybe TRBD2 (6 bases). This CDR3 has 13 amino acids. The germline V and J ends were trimmed by 2 bases and 13 bases, with 18 bases remaining between them. Germline assignment: CDR1 SGHDN and CDR2 FVKESK. Here the CDR3 reads CASSQLAGRISYF. CDR3 nucleotide sequence: TGTGCCAGCAGCCAACTCGCGGGACGGATTTCTTACTTC. The complete variable domain, with remaining parts taken from reference TRBV14 and TRBJ2-7, reads EAGVTQFPSHSVIEKGQTVTLRCDPISGHDNLYWYRRVMGKEIKFLLHFVKESKQDESGMPNNRFLAERTGGTYSTLKVQPAELEDSGVYFCASSQLAGRISYFGPGTRLTVT.

The rearrangement links TRBV28 to TRBJ2-7; TRBD2 is a possible D gene (5 bases). The germline V gene encodes CDR1 MDHEN and CDR2 SYDVKM. V was clipped by 2 bases and J by 4 bases, with 12 bases between them. The CDR3 sequence is 14 residues long. The chain's CDR3 is CASSLGGPAYEQYV. The CDR3 nucleotides are TGTGCCAGCAGTTTAGGAGGACCCGCTTACGAGCAGTACGTC.

The J gene is TRBJ1-6, the V gene TRBV27; D is ambiguous. The V gene lost 6 bases and the J gene lost 7 bases, with 16 bases spanning the gap. This CDR3 spans 15 amino acids. Germline loops: CDR1 MNHEY, CDR2 SMNVEV (reference sequence). CDR3 sequence reads: CASRAASTGNSPLHF. The DNA for the CDR3 is TGTGCCAGCAGAGCCGCCAGTACTGGGAATTCACCCCTCCACTTT.

The chain couples TRBV24-1 to TRBJ2-1, with unresolved D. Trimming took off 0 bases at V and 10 bases at J, with 6 bases between the two ends. CDR3 length: 12 amino acids. Germline V gene lookup returns CDR1 KGHDR and CDR2 SFDVKD. In DNA, the CDR3 is TGTGCCACCAGTGATTTGCGACGGGAGCAGTTCTTC. It translates to CATSDLRREQFF.

The V and J genes are TRBV20-1 and TRBJ2-1, with 8 bases fitting TRBD1. After removal of 0 bases from V and 9 bases from J, the junction contained 7 bases not matched to a gene. The CDR3 consists of 14 residues. The germline gives CDR1 DFQATT, CDR2 SNEGSKA (reference sequence). The CDR3 is CSAREVGQGSEQFF. CDR3 in DNA: TGCAGTGCTAGAGAGGTAGGACAGGGCAGTGAGCAGTTCTTC.

The V and J genes are TRBV4-1 and TRBJ1-2, with D possibly TRBD1 on 6 matching bases. There are 15 residues in the CDR3. Germline loops: CDR1 MGHRA, CDR2 YSYEKL. Trimming removed 0 bases at V and 4 bases at J, with 12 bases between. In nucleotides, the CDR3 is TGCGCCAGCAGCCAAGATCCCGGGACAACCTATGGCTACACCTTC. As protein: CASSQDPGTTYGYTF.

This clonotype was detected a few times. This chain connects TRBV20-1 to TRBJ2-1; 9 nucleotides align to TRBD1. With 3 bases clipped from V and 1 base from J, the junction kept 1 base outside the gene matches. This CDR3 has 14 residues. The germline V gene encodes CDR1 DFQATT and CDR2 SNEGSKA (reference sequence). The DNA for the CDR3 is TGCAGTGCTAGGGACAGGGGATCCTACAATGAGCAGTTCTTC. Protein sequence: CSARDRGSYNEQFF.

This chain links TRBV27 with TRBJ2-7, with unresolved D. Trimming removed 5 bases from V and 2 bases from J, with 16 bases in between. The CDR3 totals 15 residues. The germline V gene encodes CDR1 MNHEY and CDR2 SMNVEV (reference sequence). In DNA form, the CDR3 reads TGTGCCAGCAGTATAGGGTCAACCCCGCCCTACGAGCAGTACTTC. Protein: CASSIGSTPPYEQYF.

The chain joins TRBV7-2 to TRBJ2-4; TRBD1 aligns across 11 bases. The junction had 8 bases not matched to a gene; V was cut back by 1 base and J by 6 bases. In germline, CDR1 is SGHTA, CDR2 FQGNSA. The CDR3 loop spans 17 amino acids. CDR3 nucleotide sequence: TGTGCCAGCAGCTTAGTCGGACAGGGGGCGCGGGGAAACATTCAGTACTTC. Protein product: CASSLVGQGARGNIQYF.

This clonotype was seen just once. This chain connects TRBV7-9 to TRBJ1-6; 10 nucleotides match TRBD1. The CDR3 covers 15 residues. From germline, CDR1 is SEHNR and CDR2 FQNEAQ (reference sequence). The junction had 4 bases not matched to a gene; V was cut back by 4 bases and J by 7 bases. CDR3 DNA: TGTGCCAGCAGCTGGGACAGGGGTCCCAATTCACCCCTCCACTTT. Residues: CASSWDRGPNSPLHF.